The TCR beta chain described here comes from a study of cytomegalovirus exposure and HLA in healthy donors. A note on this clone: One end of the junction does not line up with germline, which may come from a read error.

Primers for the PCR totalled 60 Vbeta and 13 Jbeta. TCRdb's copy holds only in-frame clones and misses some; the assay was immunoSEQ multiplex PCR. The sample includes under 200,000 clones, over 60% of them seen just once. Germline lookup yields CDR1 SNHLY and CDR2 FYNNEI. This CDR3 has 15 amino acids. V usage is TRBV2 and J usage is TRBJ1-5, with D unclear. The sample comprised PBMCs. The clonotype originates from a female donor in good health and CMV-seronegative. The CDR3 sequence is CASTQGTDSNQSQHF. The CDR3 region has the DNA TGTGCCAGCACCCAAGGCACCGATAGCAATCAGTCCCAGCATTTT.